One TCR beta chain is described in this entry. The data originate from a study of blood T cell repertoires in COVID-19. At the level of the study: In each case, the material was cDNA or gDNA derived from T cells, B-cell-depleted T cells, or PBMCs.

TCRdb keeps only in-frame clones here, not all; method: immunoSEQ multiplex PCR. This table has about 290,000 clones, about 89% appearing once. Germline CDR1 is SGHTA and CDR2 is FQGNSA. With 0 bases removed from V and 1 base from J, the gap between germline ends came to 10 bases. The CDR3 is 15 residues long. The sequence was collected from a man aged 40-49 years with acute or convalescent COVID-19. Material: peripheral blood. The chain employs TRBV7-2 and TRBJ2-7; D is ambiguous. In DNA form, the CDR3 reads TGTGCCAGCAGCTTAGCTTCCACAGATTCCTACGAGCAGTACTTC. Its translation: CASSLASTDSYEQYF.